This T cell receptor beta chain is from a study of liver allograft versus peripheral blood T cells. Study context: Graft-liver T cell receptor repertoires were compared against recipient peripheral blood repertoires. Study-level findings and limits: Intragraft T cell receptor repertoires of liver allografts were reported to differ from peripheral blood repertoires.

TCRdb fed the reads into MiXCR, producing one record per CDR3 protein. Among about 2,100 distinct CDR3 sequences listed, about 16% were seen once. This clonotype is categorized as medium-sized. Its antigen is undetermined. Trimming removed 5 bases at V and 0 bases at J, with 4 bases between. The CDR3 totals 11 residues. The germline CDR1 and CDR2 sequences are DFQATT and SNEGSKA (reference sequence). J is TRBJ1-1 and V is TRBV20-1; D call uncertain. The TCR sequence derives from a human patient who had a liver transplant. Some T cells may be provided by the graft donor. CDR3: CSAYMNTEAFF. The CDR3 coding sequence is TGCAGTGCTTACATGAACACTGAAGCTTTCTTT.